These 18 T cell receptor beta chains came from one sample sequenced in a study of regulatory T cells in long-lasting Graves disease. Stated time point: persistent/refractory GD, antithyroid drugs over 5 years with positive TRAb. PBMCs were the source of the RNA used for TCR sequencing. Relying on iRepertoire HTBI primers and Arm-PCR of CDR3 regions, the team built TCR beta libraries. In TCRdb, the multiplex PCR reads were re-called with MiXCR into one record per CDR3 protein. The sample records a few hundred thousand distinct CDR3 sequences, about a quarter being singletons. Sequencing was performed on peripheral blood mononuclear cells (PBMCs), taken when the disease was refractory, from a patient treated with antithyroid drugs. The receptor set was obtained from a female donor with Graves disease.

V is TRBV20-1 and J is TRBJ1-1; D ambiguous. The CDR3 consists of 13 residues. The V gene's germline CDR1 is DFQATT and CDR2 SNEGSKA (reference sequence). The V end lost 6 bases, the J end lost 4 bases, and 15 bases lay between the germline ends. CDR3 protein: CSATPGEFTEAFF. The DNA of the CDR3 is TGCAGTGCCACGCCCGGGGAATTCACTGAAGCTTTCTTT.

The CDR3 DNA is TGTGCCAGCAGCTTAGCAACAGGAACCTATGGCTACACCTTC. It yields the protein CASSLATGTYGYTF. This rearrangement joins TRBV7-2 to TRBJ1-2; perhaps TRBD1 as D (5 bases). In germline, CDR1 is SGHTA, CDR2 FQGNSA. The CDR3 totals 14 residues. V was pared by 0 bases and J by 4 bases, with 9 bases between.

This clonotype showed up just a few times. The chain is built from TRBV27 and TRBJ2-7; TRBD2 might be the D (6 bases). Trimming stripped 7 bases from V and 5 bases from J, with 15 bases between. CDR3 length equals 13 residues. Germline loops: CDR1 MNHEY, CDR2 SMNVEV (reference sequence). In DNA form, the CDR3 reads TGTGCCAGCAATCTCGCGGGAACCCACGAGCAGTACTTC. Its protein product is CASNLAGTHEQYF.

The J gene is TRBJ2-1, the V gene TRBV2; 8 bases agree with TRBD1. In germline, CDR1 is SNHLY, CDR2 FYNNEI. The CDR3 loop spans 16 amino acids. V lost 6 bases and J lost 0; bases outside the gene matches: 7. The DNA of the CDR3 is TGTGCCAGCAGCAAAACAACAGGGGGCTCCTACAATGAGCAGTTCTTC. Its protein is CASSKTTGGSYNEQFF.

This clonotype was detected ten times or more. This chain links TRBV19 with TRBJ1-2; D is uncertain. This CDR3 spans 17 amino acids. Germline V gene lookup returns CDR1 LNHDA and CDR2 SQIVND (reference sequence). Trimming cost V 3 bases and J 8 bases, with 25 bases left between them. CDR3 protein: CASSMVATKNLPSGYTF. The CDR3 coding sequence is TGTGCCAGTAGTATGGTGGCGACGAAAAACCTTCCTAGCGGCTACACCTTC.

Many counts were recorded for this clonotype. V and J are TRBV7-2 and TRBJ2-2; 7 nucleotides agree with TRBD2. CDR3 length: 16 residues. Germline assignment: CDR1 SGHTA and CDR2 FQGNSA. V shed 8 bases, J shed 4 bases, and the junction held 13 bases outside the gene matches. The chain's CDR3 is CASAKTPGGSTGELFF. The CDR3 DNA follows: TGTGCCAGCGCCAAAACTCCGGGAGGAAGCACCGGGGAGCTGTTTTTT.

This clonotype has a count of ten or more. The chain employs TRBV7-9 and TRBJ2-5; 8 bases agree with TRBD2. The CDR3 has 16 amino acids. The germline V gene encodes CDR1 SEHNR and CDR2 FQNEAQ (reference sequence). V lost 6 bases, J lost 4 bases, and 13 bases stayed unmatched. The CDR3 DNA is TGTGCCAGCAGACATAACCCCCCGGGGGGGCGAGAGACCCAGTACTTC. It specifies CASRHNPPGGRETQYF.

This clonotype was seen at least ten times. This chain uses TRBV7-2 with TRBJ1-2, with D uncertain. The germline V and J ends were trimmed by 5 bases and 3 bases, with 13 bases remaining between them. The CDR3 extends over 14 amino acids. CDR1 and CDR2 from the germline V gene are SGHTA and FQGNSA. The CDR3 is CASSRTASDYGYTF. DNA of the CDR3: TGTGCCAGCAGCCGGACTGCCTCAGACTATGGCTACACCTTC.

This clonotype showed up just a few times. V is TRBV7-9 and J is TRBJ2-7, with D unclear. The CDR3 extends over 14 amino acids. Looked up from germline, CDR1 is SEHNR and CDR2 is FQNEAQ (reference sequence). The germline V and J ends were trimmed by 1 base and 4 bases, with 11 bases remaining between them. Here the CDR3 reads CASSLGAGLYEQYF. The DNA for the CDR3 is TGTGCCAGCAGCTTAGGTGCAGGATTATACGAGCAGTACTTC. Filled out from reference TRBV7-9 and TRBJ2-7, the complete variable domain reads DTGVSQNPRHKITKRGQNVTFRCDPISEHNRLYWYRQTLGQGPEFLTYFQNEAQLEKSRLLSDRFSAERPKGSFSTLEIQRTEQGDSAMYLCASSLGAGLYEQYFGPGTRLTVT.

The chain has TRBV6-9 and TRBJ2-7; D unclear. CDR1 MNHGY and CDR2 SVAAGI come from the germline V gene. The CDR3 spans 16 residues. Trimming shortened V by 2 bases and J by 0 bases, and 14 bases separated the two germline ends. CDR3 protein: CASSYQASPGSYEQYF. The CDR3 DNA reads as TGTGCCAGCAGTTATCAGGCCAGCCCTGGCTCCTACGAGCAGTACTTC.

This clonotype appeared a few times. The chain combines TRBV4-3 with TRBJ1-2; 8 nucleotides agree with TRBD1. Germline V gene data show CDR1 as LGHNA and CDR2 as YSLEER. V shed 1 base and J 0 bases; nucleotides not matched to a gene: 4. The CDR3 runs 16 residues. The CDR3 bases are TGCGCCAGCAGCCAAGTAAACAGGGGGACTAACTATGGCTACACCTTC. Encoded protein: CASSQVNRGTNYGYTF.

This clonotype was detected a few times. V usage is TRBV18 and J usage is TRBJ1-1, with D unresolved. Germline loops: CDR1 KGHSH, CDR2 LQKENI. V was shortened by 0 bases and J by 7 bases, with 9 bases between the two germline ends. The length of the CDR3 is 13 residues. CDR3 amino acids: CASSPPSKGEAFF. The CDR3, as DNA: TGTGCCAGCTCACCACCGTCTAAAGGTGAAGCTTTCTTT.

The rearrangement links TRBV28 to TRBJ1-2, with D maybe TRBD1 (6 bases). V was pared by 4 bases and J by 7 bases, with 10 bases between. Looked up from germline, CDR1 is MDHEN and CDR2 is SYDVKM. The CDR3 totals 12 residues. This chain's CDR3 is CASSSGGGGYTF. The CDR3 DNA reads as TGTGCCAGCAGTTCGGGGGGCGGTGGCTACACCTTC.

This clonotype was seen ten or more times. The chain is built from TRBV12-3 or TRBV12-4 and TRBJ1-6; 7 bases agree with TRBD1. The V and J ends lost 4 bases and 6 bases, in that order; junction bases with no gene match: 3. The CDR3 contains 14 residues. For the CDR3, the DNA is TGTGCCAGCAGTTGGGGACAGTCTAATTCACCCCTCCACTTT. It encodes CASSWGQSNSPLHF.

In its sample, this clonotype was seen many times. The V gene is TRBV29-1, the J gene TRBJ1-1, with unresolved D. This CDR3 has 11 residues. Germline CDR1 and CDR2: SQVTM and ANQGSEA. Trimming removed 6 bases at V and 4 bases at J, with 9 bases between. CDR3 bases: TGCAGCGTGGTTGGGGTCACTGAAGCTTTCTTT. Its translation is CSVVGVTEAFF.

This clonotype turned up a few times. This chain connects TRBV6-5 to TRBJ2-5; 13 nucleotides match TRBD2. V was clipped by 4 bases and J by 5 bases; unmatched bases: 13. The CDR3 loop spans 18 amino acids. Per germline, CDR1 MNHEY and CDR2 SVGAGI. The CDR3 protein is CASSSGGLAGVAGETQYF. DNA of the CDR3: TGTGCCAGCAGTTCAGGCGGACTAGCGGGAGTGGCGGGGGAGACCCAGTACTTC.

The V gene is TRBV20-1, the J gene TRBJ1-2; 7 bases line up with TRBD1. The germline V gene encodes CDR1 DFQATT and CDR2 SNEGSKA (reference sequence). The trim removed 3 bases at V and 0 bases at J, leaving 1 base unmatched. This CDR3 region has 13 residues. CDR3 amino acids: CSARGQTNYGYTF. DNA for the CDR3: TGCAGTGCTAGGGGACAGACTAACTATGGCTACACCTTC.

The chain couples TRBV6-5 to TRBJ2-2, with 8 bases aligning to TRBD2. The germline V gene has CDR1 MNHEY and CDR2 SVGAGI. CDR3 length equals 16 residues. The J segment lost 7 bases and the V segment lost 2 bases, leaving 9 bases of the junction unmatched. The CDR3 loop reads CASSYPSSGRIGELFF. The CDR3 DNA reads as TGTGCCAGCAGTTACCCGTCCAGCGGGAGAATCGGGGAGCTGTTTTTT.